The next 4 T cell receptor beta chains were all read from a single sample in a study of blood T cell repertoires in COVID-19 (dated by TCRdb to 2018 to 2020). The library was obtained by the immunoSEQ multiplex PCR assay. The source is immuneACCESS, and TCRdb retained only in-frame sequences with V and J called. Part of the clones is not carried over; for the studies checked, unresolved V genes explain less than half of this, and the remainder is unexplained. This sample comprises about 300,000 clones, around nine tenths of them detected only once. About 1.8% of the sample lies in the top ten. Material: PBMCs or T cells enriched from blood (not recorded which). The origin of the receptors is a woman in her forties who had recovered from COVID-19.

The genes are TRBV19 and TRBJ1-1, with D possibly being TRBD1 (5 bases). V was clipped by 5 bases and J by 0 bases, with 13 bases between them. CDR1 and CDR2 from the germline V gene are LNHDA and SQIVND (reference sequence). The CDR3 is 15 residues long. The CDR3 DNA is TGTGCCAGTAGTTCCCGACAGAGCATGAACACTGAAGCTTTCTTT. Translating it yields CASSSRQSMNTEAFF.

J is TRBJ1-1 and V is TRBV11-2, with D maybe TRBD1 (5 bases). V shed 3 bases and J shed 3 bases, with 11 bases lying between them. Germline CDR1 and CDR2: SGHAT and FQNNGV. This CDR3 is 14 amino acids long. CDR3 sequence reads: CASSFRQGYTEAFF. DNA of the CDR3: TGTGCCAGCAGCTTTCGTCAGGGATACACTGAAGCTTTCTTT. The full variable domain, its missing parts supplied by reference TRBV11-2 and TRBJ1-1, is EAGVAQSPRYKIIEKRQSVAFWCNPISGHATLYWYQQILGQGPKLLIQFQNNGVVDDSQLPKDRFSAERLKGVDSTLKIQPAKLEDSAVYLCASSFRQGYTEAFFGQGTRLTVV.

The chain is built from TRBV2 and TRBJ2-3, with D tentatively TRBD1 (6 bases). The V gene's germline CDR1 is SNHLY and CDR2 FYNNEI. The CDR3 has 15 amino acids. Trimming stripped 3 bases from V and 3 bases from J, with 13 bases between. Here the CDR3 reads CASSDRGSWTDTQYF. The CDR3 DNA sequence: TGTGCCAGCAGTGACAGGGGTTCATGGACAGATACGCAGTATTTT.

The chain uses TRBV5-1 and TRBJ1-3, with 7 bases lining up with TRBD1. The CDR3 spans 15 residues. Per germline, CDR1 SGHRS and CDR2 YFSETQ. V lost 4 bases and J lost 2; bases outside the gene matches: 6. The CDR3 DNA reads TGCGCCAGCAGCGTGGGGGGGACAGCTGGAAACACCATATATTTT. This sequence encodes CASSVGGTAGNTIYF.